The entry below describes one T cell receptor beta chain. This entry belongs to a study of blood T cell repertoires in COVID-19. Study at large: Italy, Spain and the United States were the sources of the convalescent and acute COVID-19 samples. In each case, the material was cDNA or gDNA derived from T cells, B-cell-depleted T cells, or PBMCs.

Trimming cost V 4 bases and J 8 bases, with 12 bases left between them. The germline V gene encodes CDR1 SGHRS and CDR2 YFSETQ. The CDR3 length is 13 residues. Per the study methods: How many nucleated cells were present was estimated from reference gene primer amplification. TCRdb's table, derived via immunoSEQ multiplex PCR, lists solely in-frame clones and lacks some. The DNA was the basis for D and trimming; V, J and clone size are from that table. The repertoire has 250,000 to 300,000 clones, 81% of them found once; the top ten carry under 3%. The V gene is TRBV5-1, the J gene TRBJ1-4; maybe TRBD1 (5 bases). The sequence was collected from a woman between 55 and 75 years old with active or convalescent COVID-19. The sequencing input was peripheral blood. CDR3 loop: CASSIPEGEKLFF. The CDR3 nucleotides read TGCGCCAGCAGCATTCCGGAGGGGGAAAAACTGTTTTTT.